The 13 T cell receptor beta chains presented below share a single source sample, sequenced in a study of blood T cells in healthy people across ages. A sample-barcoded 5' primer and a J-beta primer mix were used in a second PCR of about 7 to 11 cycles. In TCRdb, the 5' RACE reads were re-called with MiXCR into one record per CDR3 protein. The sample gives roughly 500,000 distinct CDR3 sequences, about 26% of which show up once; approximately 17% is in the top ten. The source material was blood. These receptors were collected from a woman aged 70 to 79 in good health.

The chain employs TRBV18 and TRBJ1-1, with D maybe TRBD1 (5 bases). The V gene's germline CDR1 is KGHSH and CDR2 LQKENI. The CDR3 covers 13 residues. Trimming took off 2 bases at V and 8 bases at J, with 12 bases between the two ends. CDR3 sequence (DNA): TGTGCCAGCTCACCAGACGACAGTCGCGAAGCTTTCTTT. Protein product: CASSPDDSREAFF.

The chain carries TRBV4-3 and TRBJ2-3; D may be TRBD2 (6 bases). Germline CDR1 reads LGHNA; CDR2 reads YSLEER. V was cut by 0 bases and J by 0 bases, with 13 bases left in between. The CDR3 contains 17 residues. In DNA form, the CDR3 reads TGCGCCAGCAGCCAAGACGCTATCGGGACTAGCACAGATACGCAGTATTTT. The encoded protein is CASSQDAIGTSTDTQYF.

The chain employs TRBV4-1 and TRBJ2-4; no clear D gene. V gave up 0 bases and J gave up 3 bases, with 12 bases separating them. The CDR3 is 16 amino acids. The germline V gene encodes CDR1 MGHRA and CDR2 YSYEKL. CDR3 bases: TGCGCCAGCAGCCAAGAGGCACCGGCCGGCAAAAACATTCAGTACTTC. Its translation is CASSQEAPAGKNIQYF.

CDR3 amino acids: CASSLLAGYGANVLTF. For the CDR3, the DNA is TGTGCCAGCAGCTTACTAGCGGGGTATGGGGCCAACGTCCTGACTTTC. The rearrangement uses TRBV7-2 and TRBJ2-6, with 9 positions matching TRBD2. There are 16 residues in the CDR3. Trimming removed 2 bases from V and 3 bases from J; junction bases left unmatched: 2. From germline, CDR1 is SGHTA and CDR2 FQGNSA.

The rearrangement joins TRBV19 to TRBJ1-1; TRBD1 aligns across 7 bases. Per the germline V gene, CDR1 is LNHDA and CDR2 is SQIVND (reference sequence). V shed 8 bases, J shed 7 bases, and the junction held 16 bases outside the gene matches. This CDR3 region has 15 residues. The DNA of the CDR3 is TGTGCCAGTGAAACGGGACAGCGCATAATCAGTGAAGCTTTCTTT. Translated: CASETGQRIISEAFF.

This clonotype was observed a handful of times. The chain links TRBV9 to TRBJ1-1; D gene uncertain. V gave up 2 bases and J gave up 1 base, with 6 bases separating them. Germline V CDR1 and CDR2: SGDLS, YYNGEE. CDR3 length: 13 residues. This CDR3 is CASSVDRNTEAFF. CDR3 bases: TGTGCCAGCAGCGTGGATAGGAACACTGAAGCTTTCTTT.

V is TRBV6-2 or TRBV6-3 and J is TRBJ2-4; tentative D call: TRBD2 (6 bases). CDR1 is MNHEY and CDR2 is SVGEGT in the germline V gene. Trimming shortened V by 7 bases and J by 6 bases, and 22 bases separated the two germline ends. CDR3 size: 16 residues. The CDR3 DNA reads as TGTGCCAGCAACTGGGGCGGCAGGCCCGGGGGAAACATTCAGTACTTC. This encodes CASNWGGRPGGNIQYF.

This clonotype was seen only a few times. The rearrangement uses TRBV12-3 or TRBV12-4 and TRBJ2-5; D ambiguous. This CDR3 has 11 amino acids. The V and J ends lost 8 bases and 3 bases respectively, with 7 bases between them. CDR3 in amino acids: CASAREETQYF. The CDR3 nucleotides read TGTGCCAGCGCCCGGGAAGAGACCCAGTACTTC.

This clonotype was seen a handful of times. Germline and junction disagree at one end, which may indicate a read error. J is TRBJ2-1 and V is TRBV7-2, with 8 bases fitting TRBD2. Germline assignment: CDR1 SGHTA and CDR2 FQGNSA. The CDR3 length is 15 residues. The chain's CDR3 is CASSRGSGVYNGQFF. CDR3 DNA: TGTGCCAGCAGCCGAGGTAGCGGGGTGTACAATGGGCAGTTCTTC.

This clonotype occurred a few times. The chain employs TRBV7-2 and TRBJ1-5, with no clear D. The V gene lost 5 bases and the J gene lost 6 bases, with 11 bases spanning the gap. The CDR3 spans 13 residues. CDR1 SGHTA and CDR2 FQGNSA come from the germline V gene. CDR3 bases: TGTGCCAGCAGCCCCTCCTGGGGTCAGCCCCAGCATTTT. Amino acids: CASSPSWGQPQHF.

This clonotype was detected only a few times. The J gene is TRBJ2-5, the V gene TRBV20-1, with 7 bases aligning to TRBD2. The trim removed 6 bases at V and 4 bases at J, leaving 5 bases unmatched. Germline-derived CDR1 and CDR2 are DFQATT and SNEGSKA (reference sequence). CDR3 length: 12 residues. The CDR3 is CSAGGRRETQYF. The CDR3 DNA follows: TGCAGTGCGGGAGGGAGGAGAGAGACCCAGTACTTC.

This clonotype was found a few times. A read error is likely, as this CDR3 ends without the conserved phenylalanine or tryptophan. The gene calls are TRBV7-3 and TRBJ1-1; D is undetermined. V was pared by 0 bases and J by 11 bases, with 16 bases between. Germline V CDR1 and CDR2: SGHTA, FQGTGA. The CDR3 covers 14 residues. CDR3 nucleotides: TGTGCCAGCAGCTTAACTCCAAGGCGGAGTGAGGCTTTCTCT. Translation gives CASSLTPRRSEAFS.

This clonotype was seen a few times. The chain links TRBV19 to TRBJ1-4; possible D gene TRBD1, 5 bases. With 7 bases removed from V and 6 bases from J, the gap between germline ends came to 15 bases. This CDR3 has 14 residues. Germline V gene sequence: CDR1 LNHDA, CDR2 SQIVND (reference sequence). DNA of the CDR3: TGTGCCAGTACCAGCCTCCGGGGCCATGAAAAACTGTTTTTT. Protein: CASTSLRGHEKLFF.